One sample yielded the 27 T cell receptor beta chains listed below, sequenced in a study of shared clonotypes between healthy human individuals. Sequenced by immunoSEQ multiplex PCR; TCRdb stores in-frame clones only, minus some. The data hold approximately 2.4 million clones, with approximately 94% observed a single time. Sample: naive CD4+ T cells sorted from blood. Subset indicated: CD45RA+ positively selected. The origin of the receptors is a man between 18 and 35 years old in good health.

This chain joins TRBV29-1 and TRBJ2-3; 8 nucleotides match TRBD1. Trimming at V came to 7 bases and at J to 6 bases, leaving 15 bases not matched to a gene. The CDR3 covers 15 residues. The V gene's germline CDR1 is SQVTM and CDR2 ANQGSEA. CDR3 region: CSAERAGGATDTQYF. The DNA of the CDR3 is TGCAGCGCCGAAAGGGCAGGGGGCGCAACGGATACGCAGTATTTT.

V gene TRBV2 combines with J gene TRBJ2-2, with 9 bases matching TRBD1. The CDR3 consists of 15 residues. Per germline, CDR1 SNHLY and CDR2 FYNNEI. The V gene end was trimmed by 6 bases and the J gene end by 4 bases; junction bases not matched to a gene: 6. The CDR3 DNA reads TGTGCCAGCAGAGGACAGGGGATGGGCACCGGGGAGCTGTTTTTT. As protein: CASRGQGMGTGELFF.

J is TRBJ1-1 and V is TRBV2; TRBD1 matches at 9 bases. The CDR3 runs to 14 residues. The trim removed 6 bases at V and 0 bases at J, leaving 2 bases unmatched. Germline V gene lookup returns CDR1 SNHLY and CDR2 FYNNEI. CDR3: CASRQGAVNTEAFF. In DNA, the CDR3 is TGTGCCAGCAGACAGGGGGCGGTGAACACTGAAGCTTTCTTT.

The gene calls are TRBV28 and TRBJ1-3, with TRBD1 identical over 8 bases. The CDR3 contains 14 residues. V trimming: 5 bases; J trimming: 7 bases; junction bases outside the gene matches: 7. From germline, CDR1 is MDHEN and CDR2 SYDVKM. DNA of the CDR3: TGTGCCAGCAGTCTGGACAGGGTGGCGAACACCATATATTTT. The encoded protein is CASSLDRVANTIYF.

The J gene is TRBJ2-5, the V gene TRBV11-2; maybe TRBD2 (6 bases). CDR3 length: 17 amino acids. Germline CDR1 reads SGHAT; CDR2 reads FQNNGV. V lost 4 bases, J lost 4 bases, and 22 bases lay in between. CDR3 sequence (DNA): TGTGCCAGCAGCTGGGGTTACGGGACTCCGGAGGGAGAGACCCAGTACTTC. Translated: CASSWGYGTPEGETQYF.

This chain links TRBV18 with TRBJ2-3; D ambiguous. The CDR3 loop spans 15 amino acids. Germline-derived CDR1 and CDR2 are KGHSH and LQKENI. V was pared by 3 bases and J by 0 bases, with 10 bases between. The CDR3 coding sequence is TGTGCCAGCTCACCGTCTTTTTCAAGCACAGATACGCAGTATTTT. This translates into CASSPSFSSTDTQYF.

As for this clone: Other DNA sequences in the same sample also yield this CDR3. V and J are TRBV7-2 and TRBJ1-1, with no clear D. The CDR3 length is 14 residues. The ends were cut back, 1 base at V and 4 bases at J, with 10 bases in the middle. The germline V gene encodes CDR1 SGHTA and CDR2 FQGNSA. The CDR3 is CASSLGGVGTEAFF. CDR3 nucleotides: TGTGCCAGCAGCTTAGGTGGGGTCGGCACTGAAGCTTTCTTT.

This clone was counted a single time. An end of the junction does not agree with germline; a read error may underlie this. The chain carries TRBV7-3 and TRBJ2-2; TRBD1 matches at 11 bases. CDR3 length equals 16 residues. The germline gives CDR1 SGHTA, CDR2 FQGTGA. The CDR3 reads CASSITGTGGTGELFF. CDR3 DNA: TGTGCCAGCAGCATAACCGGGACAGGGGGCACCGGGGAGCTGTTTTTT. Full variable domain (outside the CDR3, taken from reference TRBV7-3 and TRBJ2-2): GAGVSQTPSNKVTEKGKYVELRCDPISGHTALYWYRQSLGQGPEFLIYFQGTGAADDSGLPNDRFFAVRPEGSVSTLKIQRTERGDSAVYLCASSITGTGGTGELFFGEGSRLTVL.

The genes are TRBV2 and TRBJ2-1, with D maybe TRBD2 (7 bases). V lost 0 bases, J lost 8 bases, and 14 bases lay in between. Germline V CDR1 and CDR2: SNHLY, FYNNEI. This CDR3 region has 15 residues. The CDR3 DNA reads TGTGCCAGCAGTGAAGCGACGGGGGGCGGGTATGAGCAGTTCTTC. As protein: CASSEATGGGYEQFF.

The chain carries TRBV2 and TRBJ1-5; 9 bases agree with TRBD1. Germline assignment: CDR1 SNHLY and CDR2 FYNNEI. The J segment lost 1 base and the V segment lost 7 bases, leaving 8 bases of the junction unmatched. This CDR3 has 16 amino acids. CDR3 nucleotides: TGTGCCAGCAACAAGGGACAGGGTACCAGCAATCAGCCCCAGCATTTT. Its protein is CASNKGQGTSNQPQHF.

The chain uses TRBV5-1 and TRBJ1-1; 8 bases agree with TRBD1. CDR3 length: 17 amino acids. V was pared by 4 bases and J by 4 bases, with 15 bases of the junction left unmatched. Germline CDR1 is SGHRS and CDR2 is YFSETQ. The DNA for the CDR3 is TGCGCCAGCAGCCCCTGGATGGCAGGGGGCACGGTCACTGAAGCTTTCTTT. It is translated as CASSPWMAGGTVTEAFF.

This chain connects TRBV12-1 to TRBJ2-1. TRBV12-1 constitutes a pseudogene. The CDR3 runs to 16 residues. CDR3 sequence: CASSFPEGDRNDEQFF. CDR3 DNA: TGTGCCAGCAGCTTTCCAGAAGGCGACCGAAATGATGAGCAGTTCTTC.

The genes are TRBV6-5 and TRBJ2-2, with D hard to call. Per the germline V gene, CDR1 is MNHEY and CDR2 is SVGAGI. V shed 5 bases and J shed 5 bases, with 15 bases lying between them. CDR3 length equals 15 residues. The CDR3 DNA sequence: TGTGCCAGCAGTCCCGGCTCAAAAAGGACCGGGGAGCTGTTTTTT. It yields the protein CASSPGSKRTGELFF.

The chain recombines TRBV5-1 with TRBJ2-3; 13 bases are a match to TRBD2. V shed 2 bases, J shed 0 bases, and the junction held 3 bases outside the gene matches. Germline V CDR1 and CDR2: SGHRS, YFSETQ. CDR3 length equals 17 residues. The CDR3 region is CASSFGLAGASTDTQYF. CDR3 bases: TGCGCCAGCAGCTTCGGACTAGCGGGGGCAAGCACAGATACGCAGTATTTT.

The chain couples TRBV15 to TRBJ1-5, with D uncertain. The germline gives CDR1 LNHNV, CDR2 YYDKDF (reference sequence). This CDR3 is 12 amino acids long. Trimming removed 7 bases at V and 1 base at J, with 5 bases between. CDR3 coding DNA: TGTGCCACCAAGACAAGCAATCAGCCCCAGCATTTT. Protein product: CATKTSNQPQHF.

This chain connects TRBV30 to TRBJ2-1; 9 positions agree with TRBD2. The CDR3 is 15 amino acids. CDR1 is GTSNPN, CDR2 SVGIG, per germline (reference sequence). The trim removed 3 bases at V and 6 bases at J, leaving 9 bases unmatched. CDR3 nucleotides: TGTGCCTGGAGCGGCGGGGGGGCCTTTCGCAATGAGCAGTTCTTC. Translation: CAWSGGGAFRNEQFF.

This chain connects TRBV11-3 to TRBJ2-5; D remains ambiguous. V was trimmed by 5 bases and J by 3 bases, leaving 10 bases between them. The germline V gene encodes CDR1 SGHNT and CDR2 YENEEA. This CDR3 has 13 amino acids. CDR3 in amino acids: CASSGGPEETQYF. In nucleotides, the CDR3 is TGTGCCAGCAGCGGCGGACCGGAAGAGACCCAGTACTTC.

V usage is TRBV7-9 and J usage is TRBJ1-1, with D unclear. The ends were cut back, 3 bases at V and 5 bases at J, with 10 bases in the middle. Germline V gives CDR1 SEHNR, CDR2 FQNEAQ (reference sequence). The CDR3 has 13 residues. The CDR3 loop reads CASSFDRGTEAFF. The CDR3 DNA sequence: TGTGCCAGCAGCTTCGACCGCGGGACTGAAGCTTTCTTT.

This chain connects TRBV29-1 to TRBJ1-2; D is unclear. Trimming pared 7 bases from V and 2 bases from J, leaving 11 bases between. The CDR3 extends over 12 amino acids. Per the germline V gene, CDR1 is SQVTM and CDR2 is ANQGSEA. As DNA, the CDR3 is TGCAGCGCGGGCCAACTGAACTATGGCTACACCTTC. Its protein is CSAGQLNYGYTF.

The chain uses TRBV10-3 and TRBJ2-1, with TRBD2 matching over 14 bases. V gave up 7 bases and J gave up 11 bases; unmatched junction bases: 13. This CDR3 has 16 residues. Germline-derived CDR1 and CDR2 are ENHRY and SYGVKD. The CDR3 reads CAITTGLAGGRGKQFF. The CDR3, as DNA: TGTGCCATCACCACAGGACTAGCGGGAGGCCGGGGAAAGCAGTTCTTC.

This chain connects TRBV10-2 to TRBJ1-3, with D possibly matching TRBD1 (5 bases). The CDR3 sequence is 13 residues long. Looked up from germline, CDR1 is WSHSY and CDR2 is SAAADI. V lost 10 bases, J lost 2 bases, and 12 bases lay in between. The DNA of the CDR3 is TGCGCCACCAGGGAACCAGCTGGAAACACCATATATTTT. Protein sequence: CATREPAGNTIYF.

This chain connects TRBV10-3 to TRBJ2-7; D possibly corresponds to TRBD2 (5 bases). V was cut by 2 bases and J by 2 bases, with 13 bases left in between. The CDR3 spans 15 residues. CDR1 and CDR2 (germline): ENHRY, SYGVKD. The CDR3 protein is CAISEDLAGTYEQYF. The CDR3 DNA sequence: TGTGCCATCAGTGAGGACCTGGCGGGTACCTACGAGCAGTACTTC.

The gene calls are TRBV5-4 and TRBJ2-1; 8 bases are shared with TRBD2. The CDR3 has 15 residues. The V gene's germline CDR1 is SGHNT and CDR2 YYREEE (reference sequence). The V segment lost 2 bases and the J segment 2 bases; nucleotides outside the gene matches: 3. CDR3 protein: CASSFIAGTYNEQFF. In DNA form, the CDR3 reads TGTGCCAGCAGCTTCATAGCGGGGACCTACAATGAGCAGTTCTTC.

The chain links TRBV5-4 to TRBJ2-5, with 8 bases that match TRBD1. CDR1 and CDR2 from the germline V gene are SGHNT and YYREEE (reference sequence). With V trimmed by 4 bases and J by 4 bases, 9 bases remained unmatched. This CDR3 region has 15 residues. The CDR3 DNA reads as TGTGCCAGCAGCCAGGGACAGGTATCATCAGAGACCCAGTACTTC. It translates to CASSQGQVSSETQYF.

The chain is built from TRBV5-4 and TRBJ2-1, with 7 bases that match TRBD2. Germline V lookup: CDR1 SGHNT, CDR2 YYREEE (reference sequence). The CDR3 is 15 residues long. V was pared by 3 bases and J by 10 bases, with 13 bases of the junction left unmatched. CDR3 residues: CASSSPGLSWREQFF. CDR3 nucleotide sequence: TGTGCCAGCAGCTCGCCGGGACTATCCTGGAGGGAGCAGTTCTTC.

This chain links TRBV6-5 with TRBJ2-7; no definite D call. Germline V gene data show CDR1 as MNHEY and CDR2 as SVGAGI. Trimming took off 6 bases at V and 3 bases at J, with 12 bases between the two ends. This CDR3 region has 13 residues. The CDR3 sequence: CASSATPHYEQYF. As DNA, the CDR3 is TGTGCCAGCAGCGCTACGCCCCACTACGAGCAGTACTTC.

The chain couples TRBV6-1 to TRBJ2-7; D may be TRBD1 or TRBD2 (5 bases each). Trimming removed 2 bases from V and 1 base from J, with 12 bases in between. The CDR3 totals 15 residues. CDR1 and CDR2 (germline): MNHNS, SASEGT. The CDR3: CASSEPGDLSYEQYF. The CDR3 DNA sequence: TGTGCCAGCAGTGAACCTGGGGACCTATCCTACGAGCAGTACTTC.